These 28 T cell receptor beta chains came from one sample sequenced in a study of tumor-infiltrating lymphocytes in localized non-small cell lung cancer. The table came from immunoSEQ multiplex PCR; TCRdb's copy has only in-frame clones and leaves some out. The data contain approximately 10,000 clones, over 60% of them singletons. Input material: lung tumor tissue. The receptor source for this set is a human donor with non-small cell lung cancer.

By share, this clone ranks as medium-sized (0.01 to 0.1%). V usage is TRBV5-6 and J usage is TRBJ2-7; tentatively, D is TRBD2 (6 bases). The CDR3 loop spans 15 amino acids. Germline CDR1 SGHDT, CDR2 YYEEEE. The ends were cut back, 2 bases at V and 0 bases at J, with 12 bases in the middle. CDR3 loop: CASSFRAGRSYEQYF. In DNA, the CDR3 is TGTGCCAGCAGCTTTCGAGCGGGCCGCTCCTACGAGCAGTACTTC.

The chain joins TRBV5-5 to TRBJ2-5; D gene unclear. The germline V gene has CDR1 SGHKS and CDR2 YYEKEE (reference sequence). With 0 bases removed from V and 5 bases from J, the gap between germline ends came to 2 bases. CDR3 size: 11 residues. The CDR3 reads CASSLAETQYF. DNA of the CDR3: TGTGCCAGCAGCTTGGCGGAGACCCAGTACTTC.

This clone was counted only a few times. The rearrangement uses TRBV5-4 and TRBJ1-1; 7 bases map to TRBD1. CDR3 size: 18 residues. Germline assignment: CDR1 SGHNT and CDR2 YYREEE (reference sequence). Trimming at V came to 6 bases and at J to 0 bases, leaving 17 bases not matched to a gene. CDR3 in amino acids: CASNLRPGGRLMNTEAFF. The CDR3 DNA follows: TGTGCCAGCAACCTGCGGCCAGGGGGGCGCCTCATGAACACTGAAGCTTTCTTT.

This clone was found a few times. The J gene is TRBJ2-7, the V gene TRBV18, with D possibly TRBD1 on 6 matching bases. Germline CDR1 is KGHSH and CDR2 is LQKENI. With 4 bases removed from V and 6 bases from J, the gap between germline ends came to 13 bases. This CDR3 comprises 13 residues. The CDR3 sequence: CASSLQGSGEQYF. CDR3 nucleotide sequence: TGTGCCAGCTCACTTCAGGGGTCTGGCGAGCAGTACTTC.

This chain connects TRBV6-6 to TRBJ1-2, with a tentative D call TRBD1 (6 bases). The V and J ends lost 5 bases and 4 bases respectively, with 14 bases between them. Germline CDR1 reads MNHNY; CDR2 reads SVGAGI (reference sequence). The CDR3 totals 14 residues. Here the CDR3 reads CASSNVGGSYGYTF. DNA for the CDR3: TGTGCCAGCAGTAACGTCGGGGGCAGCTATGGCTACACCTTC.

This chain links TRBV21-1 with TRBJ1-4. TRBV21-1 is flagged as a pseudogene. The length of the CDR3 is 15 residues. CDR3 amino acids: CASSQTRGIEGKLFF. The CDR3 coding sequence is TGTGCCAGCAGCCAAACGCGAGGGATTGAGGGTAAACTGTTTTTT.

The chain employs TRBV7-2 and TRBJ1-2; D gene unclear. This CDR3 spans 13 amino acids. Germline values: CDR1 SGHTA, CDR2 FQGNSA. Trimming stripped 5 bases from V and 7 bases from J, with 14 bases between. Here the CDR3 reads CASSPRTAAGYTF. As DNA, the CDR3 is TGTGCCAGCAGCCCAAGGACCGCCGCTGGCTACACCTTC.

This clone is medium-sized. The chain employs TRBV5-6 and TRBJ2-7, with D hard to call. Trimming removed 4 bases from V and 6 bases from J, with 17 bases in between. Germline V gives CDR1 SGHDT, CDR2 YYEEEE. The CDR3 has 14 amino acids. Written as DNA, the CDR3 is TGTGCCAGCAGCGCGACTTGGACCCTCTCCGAGCAGTACTTC. This gives the protein CASSATWTLSEQYF.

The chain uses TRBV27 and TRBJ1-2; D remains unclear. CDR3 length: 10 amino acids. Germline V gene data show CDR1 as MNHEY and CDR2 as SMNVEV (reference sequence). Trimming cost V 8 bases and J 10 bases, with 11 bases left between them. The CDR3 DNA sequence: TGTGCCAGCCCCTGGGCCAACTACACCTTC. Its translation is CASPWANYTF.

The chain links TRBV4-1 to TRBJ2-7; TRBD1 might be the D (6 bases). The V and J ends lost 0 bases and 3 bases respectively, with 15 bases between them. The CDR3 has 16 amino acids. Germline V gene lookup returns CDR1 MGHRA and CDR2 YSYEKL. Here the CDR3 reads CASSQDPGQIFYEQYF. The CDR3 region has the DNA TGCGCCAGCAGCCAAGACCCGGGACAAATTTTCTACGAGCAGTACTTC.

This clone was detected only once. V is TRBV5-6 and J is TRBJ2-3; D ambiguous. There are 15 residues in the CDR3. V was pared by 2 bases and J by 0 bases, with 10 bases between. The germline CDR1 and CDR2 sequences are SGHDT and YYEEEE. CDR3 bases: TGTGCCAGCAGCTTCAGAGACTCTAGCACAGATACGCAGTATTTT. Translated, it gives CASSFRDSSTDTQYF.

This clone has a handful of counts. The V call is TRBV9, the J call TRBJ2-2; 7 bases are shared with TRBD2. J gave up 1 base and V 0 bases, and 9 bases lay outside the gene matches. The CDR3 sequence is 18 residues long. Germline loops: CDR1 SGDLS, CDR2 YYNGEE. CDR3 sequence (DNA): TGTGCCAGCAGCGTAGATCCAGCGGGGAGTGGGAACACCGGGGAGCTGTTTTTT. This gives the protein CASSVDPAGSGNTGELFF.

The chain couples TRBV11-3 to TRBJ1-1, with D possibly TRBD1 on 5 matching bases. Looked up from germline, CDR1 is SGHNT and CDR2 is YENEEA. CDR3 length: 13 amino acids. V gave up 5 bases and J gave up 4 bases, with 11 bases separating them. The CDR3 bases are TGTGCCAGCAGCCGGGGCCGCTCCACTGAAGCTTTCTTT. It yields the protein CASSRGRSTEAFF. The full variable domain, its missing parts supplied by reference TRBV11-3 and TRBJ1-1, is EAGVVQSPRYKIIEKKQPVAFWCNPISGHNTLYWYLQNLGQGPELLIRYENEEAVDDSQLPKDRFSAERLKGVDSTLKIQPAELGDSAVYLCASSRGRSTEAFFGQGTRLTVV.

The rearrangement links TRBV6-6 to TRBJ1-2; 7 bases agree with TRBD1. V trimming: 2 bases; J trimming: 6 bases; junction bases outside the gene matches: 3. Germline loops: CDR1 MNHNY, CDR2 SVGAGI (reference sequence). CDR3 size: 13 residues. In nucleotides, the CDR3 is TGTGCCAGCAGTTACGACAGGGACCATGGCTACACCTTC. Translation gives CASSYDRDHGYTF.

The chain has TRBV6-5 and TRBJ1-2, with a tentative D call TRBD1 (6 bases). V shed 3 bases and J shed 5 bases, with 13 bases lying between them. The germline gives CDR1 MNHEY, CDR2 SVGAGI. This CDR3 contains 14 residues. CDR3 sequence (DNA): TGTGCCAGCAGTTATCAGGGGCTGGAGTATGGCTACACCTTC. It is translated as CASSYQGLEYGYTF.

The CDR3 is CASRKGQGNTEAFF. CDR3 sequence (DNA): TGTGCCAGCAGGAAGGGACAGGGGAACACTGAAGCTTTCTTT. This sequence joins TRBV2 and TRBJ1-1; 9 bases fit TRBD1. CDR1 is SNHLY and CDR2 is FYNNEI in the germline V gene. J gave up 1 base and V 6 bases, and 3 bases lay outside the gene matches. The CDR3 runs to 14 residues.

This chain connects TRBV4-1 to TRBJ2-1; D unclear. Germline V gene sequence: CDR1 MGHRA, CDR2 YSYEKL. V was trimmed by 3 bases and J by 0 bases, leaving 12 bases between them. CDR3 length equals 16 residues. CDR3: CASSHPPETSYNEQFF. Written as DNA, the CDR3 is TGCGCCAGCAGCCACCCACCCGAAACCTCCTACAATGAGCAGTTCTTC.

V and J are TRBV10-3 and TRBJ2-7; a possible D gene is TRBD1 (6 bases). Trimming took off 7 bases at V and 2 bases at J, with 12 bases between the two ends. The CDR3 is 13 residues long. Looked up from germline, CDR1 is ENHRY and CDR2 is SYGVKD. The CDR3 nucleotides are TGTGCCATCAAACAGGGTAGCGCCTACGAGCAGTACTTC. Translation: CAIKQGSAYEQYF.

Only a few counts were recorded for this clone. The J gene is TRBJ2-7, the V gene TRBV6-1; D is uncertain. The germline V gene encodes CDR1 MNHNS and CDR2 SASEGT. V was shortened by 0 bases and J by 0 bases, with 12 bases between the two germline ends. The CDR3 extends over 16 amino acids. The chain's CDR3 is CASSEAMGTVSYEQYF. The CDR3 DNA reads TGTGCCAGCAGTGAAGCGATGGGCACAGTCTCCTACGAGCAGTACTTC.

This clone is labeled as large. V gene TRBV27 combines with J gene TRBJ2-2, with D possibly TRBD1 on 6 matching bases. The CDR3 length is 12 residues. Germline CDR1 reads MNHEY; CDR2 reads SMNVEV (reference sequence). V was trimmed by 2 bases and J by 9 bases, leaving 7 bases between them. The CDR3, as DNA: TGTGCCAGCAGTTTAGGGGGCCGGGAGCTGTTTTTT. Translated, it gives CASSLGGRELFF.

V gene TRBV29-1 combines with J gene TRBJ2-3, with TRBD1 matching over 11 bases. The CDR3 is 15 amino acids. V was clipped by 4 bases and J by 3 bases; unmatched bases: 6. The V gene's germline CDR1 is SQVTM and CDR2 ANQGSEA. The CDR3 here is CSVVRTGGLTDTQYF. DNA of the CDR3: TGCAGCGTTGTTCGGACAGGGGGCTTGACAGATACGCAGTATTTT.

This clone turned up a few times. The chain recombines TRBV6-1 with TRBJ1-5, with unresolved D. Germline-derived CDR1 and CDR2 are MNHNS and SASEGT. This CDR3 spans 19 amino acids. V lost 3 bases and J 0 bases, leaving 21 bases between the germline ends. The CDR3 sequence is CASSDPPRWGYYSNQPQHF. Here the CDR3 DNA reads TGTGCCAGCAGTGACCCCCCCAGGTGGGGATACTATAGCAATCAGCCCCAGCATTTT.

The rearrangement links TRBV6-5 to TRBJ2-7; 7 bases map to TRBD1. This CDR3 region has 15 residues. In germline, CDR1 is MNHEY, CDR2 SVGAGI. V shed 2 bases, J shed 3 bases, and the junction held 7 bases outside the gene matches. CDR3 loop: CASSYLPGQIYEQYF. As DNA, the CDR3 is TGTGCCAGCAGTTACCTCCCGGGACAGATCTACGAGCAGTACTTC.

The J gene is TRBJ1-1, the V gene TRBV6-5; D is possibly TRBD1 (6 bases). Trimming cost V 2 bases and J 1 base, with 11 bases left between them. The CDR3 runs to 15 residues. The germline gives CDR1 MNHEY, CDR2 SVGAGI. The CDR3 spells CASSYRGVGNTEAFF. CDR3 nucleotide sequence: TGTGCCAGCAGTTACAGGGGGGTTGGGAACACTGAAGCTTTCTTT.

V gene TRBV19 combines with J gene TRBJ2-1, with D tentatively TRBD1 (6 bases). The V gene lost 7 bases and the J gene lost 5 bases, with 18 bases spanning the gap. Germline-derived CDR1 and CDR2 are LNHDA and SQIVND (reference sequence). The CDR3 runs 15 residues. CDR3 amino acids: CASIPDRTMNNEQFF. The CDR3 DNA sequence: TGTGCCAGTATCCCCGACAGGACGATGAACAATGAGCAGTTCTTC.

In its sample, this clone was seen a few times. The chain couples TRBV5-8 to TRBJ1-1; maybe TRBD1 (5 bases). V was pared by 8 bases and J by 5 bases, with 13 bases between. This CDR3 contains 12 residues. The germline gives CDR1 SGHTS, CDR2 YDEGEE. CDR3 DNA sequence: TGTGCCAGAATACCCGGGGGGACTGAAGCTTTCTTT. Its protein is CARIPGGTEAFF. The full variable domain, in which reference TRBV5-8 and TRBJ1-1 provide the parts outside the CDR3, is EAGVTQSPTHLIKTRGQQATLRCSPISGHTSVYWYQQALGLGLQFLLWYDEGEERNRGNFPPRFSGRQFPNYSSELNVNALELEDSALYLCARIPGGTEAFFGQGTRLTVV.

The chain carries TRBV29-1 and TRBJ2-7; 11 nucleotides align to TRBD1. V dropped 6 bases and J dropped 6; count of bases not matched to a gene: 1. This CDR3 comprises 11 residues. CDR1 is SQVTM, CDR2 ANQGSEA, per germline. The CDR3 DNA reads TGCAGCGTGGGGACAGGGGGCGAGCAGTACTTC. Translating it yields CSVGTGGEQYF.

V and J are TRBV18 and TRBJ2-5; TRBD2 matches at 10 bases. The CDR3 is made up of 16 amino acids. Germline V gene data show CDR1 as KGHSH and CDR2 as LQKENI. Unmatched junction bases numbered 9, after V lost 3 bases and J lost 5 bases. The CDR3 loop is CASSPSGGANAETQYF. As DNA, the CDR3 is TGTGCCAGCTCACCCAGCGGGGGGGCGAATGCGGAGACCCAGTACTTC.